This entry lists 30 T cell receptor beta chains sequenced from one sample in a study of T cell clonotyping in hematopoietic cell transplantation. Data came from immunoSEQ multiplex PCR; TCRdb stores just in-frame clones and leaves some out. Here the sample spans tens of thousands of clones, almost 97% being singletons. Time point in this sample: recipient sample about 28 days before transplant, after cytoreduction. The starting material was peripheral blood mononuclear cells, obtained before stem cell transplant. Every receptor here comes from a woman aged 50 to 65 with acute myeloid leukemia. Some clones in this sample may be carry-over from other donors' samples.

V gene TRBV9 combines with J gene TRBJ2-7; no clear D. The CDR3 has 11 residues. Germline V CDR1 and CDR2: SGDLS, YYNGEE. Between the trimmed V and J ends, which lost 2 bases and 6 bases, there was a span of 6 bases. The CDR3 DNA follows: TGTGCCAGCAGCGTTGGGCGCGAGCAGTACTTC. Translating it yields CASSVGREQYF.

The V call is TRBV6-1, the J call TRBJ2-1; the match to TRBD2 covers 8 bases. The CDR3 extends over 14 amino acids. CDR1 MNHNS and CDR2 SASEGT come from the germline V gene. J was trimmed by 3 bases and V by 7 bases; bases with no gene match: 5. The CDR3 coding sequence is TGTGCCAGCAACCCCAGCGGGAGCTACAATGAGCAGTTCTTC. This encodes CASNPSGSYNEQFF.

This rearrangement joins TRBV5-1 to TRBJ1-3, with D unresolved. CDR1 SGHRS and CDR2 YFSETQ come from the germline V gene. Trimming removed 0 bases from V and 1 base from J, with 11 bases in between. The CDR3 loop spans 16 amino acids. CDR3 in DNA: TGCGCCAGCAGCTTGGATTTAGGGCGGTCTGGAAACACCATATATTTT. It is translated as CASSLDLGRSGNTIYF.

The V call is TRBV5-1, the J call TRBJ1-2, with 7 bases fitting TRBD1. CDR3 length: 15 amino acids. The germline gives CDR1 SGHRS, CDR2 YFSETQ. Trimming took 2 bases from V and 5 from J; bases not matched to a gene: 9. In DNA form, the CDR3 reads TGCGCCAGCAGCTTAGAGACAGGGATTGGGTATGGCTACACCTTC. Its translation is CASSLETGIGYGYTF.

This clone was found once. J is TRBJ2-7 and V is TRBV25-1; D call uncertain. V lost 8 bases to trimming and J lost 6 bases, with 8 bases between them. This CDR3 contains 10 residues. CDR1 and CDR2 from the germline V gene are MGHDK and SYGVNS. The CDR3 coding sequence is TGTGCCAGCCGCCACGTCGAGCAGTACTTC. As protein: CASRHVEQYF.

The rearrangement joins TRBV9 to TRBJ2-7, with TRBD2 as a possible D gene (6 bases). Germline CDR1 is SGDLS and CDR2 is YYNGEE. V was pared by 4 bases and J by 5 bases, with 13 bases between. The CDR3 has 13 amino acids. Here the CDR3 DNA reads TGTGCCAGCAGCCTGGGGGGTGGGGACGAGCAGTACTTC. Protein product: CASSLGGGDEQYF.

The chain uses TRBV6-5 and TRBJ1-5; D ambiguous. Between the trimmed V and J ends, which lost 2 bases and 1 base, there was a span of 6 bases. Germline V gene data show CDR1 as MNHEY and CDR2 as SVGAGI. The CDR3 has 14 residues. The CDR3 protein is CASSYGPSNQPQHF. CDR3 DNA: TGTGCCAGCAGTTACGGGCCGAGCAATCAGCCCCAGCATTTT.

The genes are TRBV2 and TRBJ2-3; D might be TRBD2 (5 bases). Germline V gives CDR1 SNHLY, CDR2 FYNNEI. Trimming removed 4 bases from V and 2 bases from J, with 16 bases in between. The CDR3 has 16 amino acids. CDR3 sequence: CASSVGVAYDTDTQYF. The CDR3 coding sequence is TGTGCCAGCAGTGTTGGAGTAGCGTACGACACAGATACGCAGTATTTT. Full variable domain (outside the CDR3, taken from reference TRBV2 and TRBJ2-3): EPEVTQTPSHQVTQMGQEVILRCVPISNHLYFYWYRQILGQKVEFLVSFYNNEISEKSEIFDDQFSVERPDGSNFTLKIRSTKLEDSAMYFCASSVGVAYDTDTQYFGPGTRLTVL.

The chain carries TRBV5-1 and TRBJ1-2, with D perhaps matching TRBD1 (5 bases). V was clipped by 2 bases and J by 0 bases, with 11 bases between them. The length of the CDR3 is 15 residues. Germline lookup yields CDR1 SGHRS and CDR2 YFSETQ. CDR3 loop: CASSFGTPTNYGYTF. CDR3 sequence (DNA): TGCGCCAGCAGCTTTGGGACGCCCACTAACTATGGCTACACCTTC.

This chain connects TRBV2 to TRBJ2-2; 9 nucleotides agree with TRBD1. Trimming took 5 bases from V and 1 from J; bases not matched to a gene: 8. Per the germline V gene, CDR1 is SNHLY and CDR2 is FYNNEI. This CDR3 has 17 residues. The CDR3 sequence is CASSTEPGQGNTGELFF. CDR3 in DNA: TGTGCCAGCAGTACAGAACCGGGACAGGGGAACACCGGGGAGCTGTTTTTT. The full variable domain, with the rest looked up from reference TRBV2 and TRBJ2-2, is EPEVTQTPSHQVTQMGQEVILRCVPISNHLYFYWYRQILGQKVEFLVSFYNNEISEKSEIFDDQFSVERPDGSNFTLKIRSTKLEDSAMYFCASSTEPGQGNTGELFFGEGSRLTVL.

The chain uses TRBV30 and TRBJ1-2; D perhaps matches TRBD1 (5 bases). Per germline, CDR1 GTSNPN and CDR2 SVGIG (reference sequence). Trimming took off 4 bases at V and 8 bases at J, with 11 bases between the two ends. The CDR3 contains 11 residues. For the CDR3, the DNA is TGTGCCTGGACTGTAAGGGGCGGCTACACCTTC. As protein: CAWTVRGGYTF.

The chain couples TRBV13 to TRBJ2-5; the match to TRBD2 covers 8 bases. Germline trimming cut 7 bases from V and 5 bases from J; bases unmatched to any gene: 15. The germline V gene has CDR1 PRHDT and CDR2 FYEKMQ (reference sequence). The CDR3 covers 16 residues. The CDR3 sequence: CASTLEGSGGRETQYF. For the CDR3, the DNA is TGTGCCAGCACCCTAGAAGGGAGCGGGGGTCGGGAGACCCAGTACTTC.

The chain joins TRBV5-1 to TRBJ1-2; weak D call: TRBD1 (6 bases). The V gene lost 0 bases and the J gene lost 6 bases, with 15 bases spanning the gap. This CDR3 comprises 15 residues. Germline V gives CDR1 SGHRS, CDR2 YFSETQ. The CDR3 spells CASSLVAGAVDGYTF. DNA for the CDR3: TGCGCCAGCAGCTTGGTAGCGGGGGCGGTAGATGGCTACACCTTC.

This clone has a single count. The V and J genes are TRBV28 and TRBJ1-2; D is uncertain. This CDR3 spans 14 amino acids. The V gene's germline CDR1 is MDHEN and CDR2 SYDVKM. V lost 5 bases and J lost 4, with 14 bases in between. The CDR3 DNA sequence: TGTGCCAGCAGTCCCCCCGCACCCCTCTATGGCTACACCTTC. Its protein product is CASSPPAPLYGYTF.

V is TRBV7-8 and J is TRBJ1-5; no clear D. The CDR3 covers 13 residues. Germline V gene data show CDR1 as SGHVS and CDR2 as FQNEAQ. V dropped 1 base and J dropped 3 bases, with 4 bases sitting between them. For the CDR3, the DNA is TGTGCCAGCAGCTTAGAAGCCAATCAGCCCCAGCATTTT. This gives the protein CASSLEANQPQHF.

The J gene is TRBJ2-7, the V gene TRBV30; tentatively, D is TRBD2 (6 bases). V was clipped by 6 bases and J by 3 bases, with 12 bases between them. The CDR3 consists of 12 residues. In germline, CDR1 is GTSNPN, CDR2 SVGIG (reference sequence). Here the CDR3 DNA reads TGTGCCTGCGACGGCGGGGTCTACGAGCAGTACTTC. Encoded protein: CACDGGVYEQYF. Based on the CDR3 plus reference TRBV30 and TRBJ2-7, the full variable domain is SQTIHQWPATLVQPVGSPLSLECTVEGTSNPNLYWYRQAAGRGLQLLFYSVGIGQISSEVPQNLSASRPQDRQFILSSKKLLLSDSGFYLCACDGGVYEQYFGPGTRLTVT.

The chain combines TRBV6-4 with TRBJ2-3, with 7 positions matching TRBD2. The V gene end was trimmed by 5 bases and the J gene end by 4 bases; junction bases not matched to a gene: 6. Germline V lookup: CDR1 MRHNA, CDR2 SNTAGT. The CDR3 totals 14 residues. CDR3 nucleotide sequence: TGTGCCAGCAGTTTTGGCGGGAGTTCAGATACGCAGTATTTT. This sequence encodes CASSFGGSSDTQYF.

Only one count was recorded for this clone. The chain couples TRBV11-2 to TRBJ1-1; 8 nucleotides line up with TRBD1. The CDR3 consists of 14 residues. CDR1 is SGHAT and CDR2 is FQNNGV in the germline V gene. Trimming at V came to 3 bases and at J to 6 bases, leaving 6 bases not matched to a gene. The CDR3 spells CASSFQGARAEAFF. The DNA for the CDR3 is TGTGCCAGCAGCTTTCAGGGGGCTCGTGCTGAAGCTTTCTTT.

This chain uses TRBV4-2 with TRBJ1-1; D remains unclear. The CDR3 consists of 16 residues. From germline, CDR1 is LGHNA and CDR2 YNFKEQ. V was pared by 4 bases and J by 0 bases, with 15 bases between. The CDR3 region has the DNA TGTGCCAGCAGCCCTAAGTCAGGACGCATGAACACTGAAGCTTTCTTT. Protein product: CASSPKSGRMNTEAFF.

The rearrangement links TRBV7-9 to TRBJ2-1, with 12 bases identical to TRBD2. J gave up 7 bases and V 5 bases, and 6 bases lay outside the gene matches. The CDR3 sequence is 15 residues long. Germline-derived CDR1 and CDR2 are SEHNR and FQNEAQ (reference sequence). CDR3 DNA sequence: TGTGCCAGCAGCAATCGGACTAGCGGGATAAATGAGCAGTTCTTC. Translating gives CASSNRTSGINEQFF.

This chain connects TRBV6-1 to TRBJ2-1; D is ambiguous. V was shortened by 4 bases and J by 3 bases, with 13 bases between the two germline ends. Germline V gene lookup returns CDR1 MNHNS and CDR2 SASEGT. The CDR3 runs to 15 residues. Written as DNA, the CDR3 is TGTGCCAGCAGTGCCGCTGAAGGTTACTACAATGAGCAGTTCTTC. This encodes CASSAAEGYYNEQFF.

This clone came up once. The CDR3 sequence: CASSQSGSSTGTDTQYF. The DNA for the CDR3 is TGTGCCAGCAGCCAAAGCGGGAGCTCCACGGGCACAGATACGCAGTATTTT. This chain connects TRBV4-2 to TRBJ2-3, with 8 bases matching TRBD2. The J segment lost 1 base and the V segment lost 2 bases, leaving 8 bases of the junction unmatched. Per germline, CDR1 LGHNA and CDR2 YNFKEQ. This CDR3 spans 17 amino acids.

The V gene is TRBV5-6, the J gene TRBJ2-5, with 7 bases lining up with TRBD1. CDR1 and CDR2 (germline): SGHDT, YYEEEE. V was clipped by 4 bases and J by 0 bases; unmatched bases: 6. This CDR3 is built from 15 residues. This chain's CDR3 is CASSRKTGYQETQYF. CDR3 in DNA: TGTGCCAGCAGCAGAAAGACAGGGTACCAAGAGACCCAGTACTTC.

The chain links TRBV7-8 to TRBJ1-4; D gene ambiguous. The V gene lost 1 base and the J gene lost 3 bases, with 9 bases spanning the gap. The CDR3 is 15 amino acids. Germline CDR1 and CDR2: SGHVS and FQNEAQ. CDR3 DNA: TGTGCCAGCAGCTTAGTACACGGATCTAATGAAAAACTGTTTTTT. It specifies CASSLVHGSNEKLFF.

A single count supports this clone. This CDR3 reads CASSDGDRPPAFF. CDR3 nucleotides: TGTGCCAGCAGCGACGGGGACCGTCCCCCAGCTTTCTTT. The chain couples TRBV9 to TRBJ1-1, with D perhaps TRBD1 (5 bases). The CDR3 sequence is 13 residues long. Per the germline V gene, CDR1 is SGDLS and CDR2 is YYNGEE. V was clipped by 3 bases and J by 10 bases, with 16 bases between them.

The chain has TRBV30 and TRBJ1-3, with D possibly being TRBD1 (5 bases). Trimming removed 3 bases at V and 0 bases at J, with 15 bases between. Germline loops: CDR1 GTSNPN, CDR2 SVGIG (reference sequence). CDR3 size: 16 residues. CDR3 protein: CAWSVSGASSGNTIYF. Written as DNA, the CDR3 is TGTGCCTGGAGCGTGAGTGGGGCGAGCTCTGGAAACACCATATATTTT.

The chain joins TRBV6-6 to TRBJ1-5, with 7 nucleotides matching TRBD1. The CDR3 has 15 residues. CDR1 and CDR2 (germline): MNHNY, SVGAGI (reference sequence). V was clipped by 9 bases and J by 6 bases; unmatched bases: 14. The CDR3: CASRPTGLSGQPQHF. The CDR3 DNA reads as TGTGCCAGTCGCCCGACAGGGTTATCTGGTCAGCCCCAGCATTTT.

CDR3 protein: CASSTLGANRDNYGYTF. The DNA of the CDR3 is TGTGCCAGTAGTACTTTAGGGGCGAACCGGGACAACTATGGCTACACCTTC. The V call is TRBV19, the J call TRBJ1-2; D might be TRBD1 (5 bases). V gave up 4 bases and J gave up 2 bases, with 20 bases separating them. The CDR3 runs to 17 residues. Per the germline V gene, CDR1 is LNHDA and CDR2 is SQIVND (reference sequence).

The chain links TRBV11-2 to TRBJ1-4; 9 bases are a match to TRBD1. Germline values: CDR1 SGHAT, CDR2 FQNNGV. The trim removed 5 bases at V and 5 bases at J, leaving 6 bases unmatched. The CDR3 extends over 15 amino acids. CDR3 DNA: TGTGCCAGCAGCCCTGGGACAGGGACAAATGAAAAACTGTTTTTT. Amino acid sequence: CASSPGTGTNEKLFF.

The CDR3 loop reads CASSAGHSNQPQHF. The CDR3 coding sequence is TGTGCCAGCAGTGCAGGGCATAGCAATCAGCCCCAGCATTTT. This chain connects TRBV28 to TRBJ1-5; D is possibly TRBD1 (5 bases). V was clipped by 5 bases and J by 0 bases, with 8 bases between them. The CDR3 runs to 14 residues. In germline, CDR1 is MDHEN, CDR2 SYDVKM.